Described below is a single T cell receptor beta chain sequence and its context. Its antigen is not identified. Sequencing used immunoSEQ multiplex PCR; TCRdb keeps in-frame clones, though not all of them. The sample lists tens of thousands of clones; around 90% were seen once. The data derive from a study of T cell responses to AZD1222 COVID-19 vaccine. As for the study in general: The analysis combined second doses at about 4 or about 12 weeks. The study's findings and limits: The donor cohort was predominantly white British with a female majority, and clonal diversity may have been underestimated. AZD1222 recipients seropositive at baseline numbered only six or seven. Sampling captured repertoires only after the peak T cell response.

Looked up from germline, CDR1 is MNHEY and CDR2 is SVGAGI. CDR3 length: 15 amino acids. With 7 bases removed from V and 0 bases from J, the gap between germline ends came to 13 bases. The chain has TRBV6-5 and TRBJ2-1; TRBD2 is a possible D gene (5 bases). This TCR derives from an adult in good health. The specimen was peripheral blood, collected on day 0 of AZD1222 vaccination. The CDR3 sequence: CASTRRPDSYNEQFF. CDR3 DNA: TGTGCCAGCACCAGGAGGCCCGACTCCTACAATGAGCAGTTCTTC.